Sequencing of this T cell receptor beta chain was carried out in a study of Tregs in tolerant kidney transplant recipients. Whole-study results and caveats: Tregs expanded with activated donor B cells seemed most donor-specific. Tolerant patients' donor-specific Tregs expanded beyond overall Tregs, suggesting antigen-driven growth.

This table comes from immunoSEQ multiplex PCR, and its TCRdb copy is limited to in-frame clones, with some not included. The sample shows about 50,000 clones, roughly 89% of them seen only once. Remarks on this clone: The antigen is undetermined.

Recipients received nonmyeloablative bone marrow transplants from related graft donors, with transient mixed chimerism. Unstimulated regulatory T cells (CD4+CD25+CD127-), CD4+CD25- non-regulatory cells, CD4 and CD8 cells were FACS-sorted from thawed PBMCs. The V gene lost 4 bases and the J gene lost 6 bases, with 13 bases spanning the gap. Germline V lookup: CDR1 SNHLY, CDR2 FYNNEI. The CDR3 covers 14 residues. The sequenced sample was CD8+ T cells from blood (PBMCs), obtained 12 months after the transplant. This chain uses TRBV2 with TRBJ2-1; a possible D gene is TRBD2 (5 bases). The source of this sequence is a human patient who received a combined kidney and bone marrow transplant. The T cells may partly be graft donor cells. CDR3 sequence reads: CASSVSSLVNEQFF. DNA of the CDR3: TGTGCCAGCAGTGTTTCTAGCTTGGTCAATGAGCAGTTCTTC.